A selection of T cell receptor beta chains follows, all from one sample in a study of blood T cells in healthy people across ages. TCRdb ran MiXCR on the 5' RACE reads and lists one entry per CDR3 protein. The data hold more than 650,000 distinct CDR3 sequences, with about a fifth observed a single time. The specimen was blood. These receptors were taken from a man aged 65 to 85 in good health. Both conserved end residues are part of each CDR3. A D gene is named only where the DNA matches it firmly. The size of a clone is reported for some rows only, either as once, few or many, or as a class for expanded clones.

D gene: .
clone size: few
V gene: TRBV11-2
J gene: TRBJ2-1
CDR3 DNA: TGTGCCAGCAGCGCCACTAGAAACACCAATGAGCAGTTCTTC
CDR3 protein: CASSATRNTNEQFF

D gene: .
clone size: .
V gene: TRBV9
J gene: TRBJ1-4
CDR3 DNA: TGTGCCAGCAGCCCCACCGTGGTGTCAACTAATGAAAAACTGTTTTTT
CDR3 protein: CASSPTVVSTNEKLFF

D gene: .
clone size: few
V gene: TRBV20-1
J gene: TRBJ2-5
CDR3 DNA: TGCAGTGCTACGGACCGAGGTCATCAAGAGACCCAGTACTTC
CDR3 protein: CSATDRGHQETQYF

D gene: .
clone size: many
V gene: TRBV12-3/TRBV12-4
J gene: TRBJ1-3
CDR3 DNA: TGTGCCAGCAGTTCCCGGGGTCTCTCTGGAAACACCATATATTTT
CDR3 protein: CASSSRGLSGNTIYF

D gene: .
clone size: .
V gene: TRBV5-6
J gene: TRBJ2-5
CDR3 DNA: TGTGCCAGCAGAAGGATGCTCCAAGAGACCCAGTACTTC
CDR3 protein: CASRRMLQETQYF

D gene: .
clone size: few
V gene: TRBV4-2
J gene: TRBJ2-7
CDR3 DNA: TGTGCCAGCAGCCAAGATAGGCAGTCCTACGAGCAGTACTTC
CDR3 protein: CASSQDRQSYEQYF

D gene: .
clone size: .
V gene: TRBV24-1
J gene: TRBJ2-5
CDR3 DNA: TGTGCCACCAGTGAGACTGCGTTTGGGGCCCAGTACTTC
CDR3 protein: CATSETAFGAQYF

D gene: .
clone size: .
V gene: TRBV5-5
J gene: TRBJ2-3
CDR3 DNA: TGTGCCAGCAGCTCAACTAACCCCCCAGGTACGCAGTATTTT
CDR3 protein: CASSSTNPPGTQYF

D gene: .
clone size: few
V gene: TRBV12-3/TRBV12-4
J gene: TRBJ2-5
CDR3 DNA: TGTGCCAGCAGTTTGTGGCTAGGGCAGGAGACCCAGTACTTC
CDR3 protein: CASSLWLGQETQYF

D gene: .
clone size: few
V gene: TRBV7-2
J gene: TRBJ2-3
CDR3 DNA: TGTGCCAGCAGCCCCCCAGGGTATACGCAGTATTTT
CDR3 protein: CASSPPGYTQYF

D gene: .
clone size: many
V gene: TRBV19
J gene: TRBJ1-2
CDR3 DNA: TGTGCCAGTAGTCCGTTGGTAGAACGCGGCTACACCTTC
CDR3 protein: CASSPLVERGYTF

D gene: .
clone size: few
V gene: TRBV2
J gene: TRBJ2-5
CDR3 DNA: TGTGCCAGCAGTGTGTACCAAGAGACCCAGTACTTC
CDR3 protein: CASSVYQETQYF

D gene: .
clone size: .
V gene: TRBV6-5
J gene: TRBJ2-5
CDR3 DNA: TGTGCCAGCAGTTGGGCCAGGGGTTGGGAGCAGTACTTC
CDR3 protein: CASSWARGWEQYF

D gene: .
clone size: few
V gene: TRBV28
J gene: TRBJ2-1
CDR3 DNA: TGTGCCAGCACCCATTGGGATGACAGAAATTCTTACTACAATGAGCAGTTCTTC
CDR3 protein: CASTHWDDRNSYYNEQFF

D gene: TRBD1
clone size: .
V gene: TRBV20-1
J gene: TRBJ1-5
CDR3 DNA: TGCAGTGCTAGCAAAGGGACAGGGGTGTATCAGCCCCAGCATTTT
CDR3 protein: CSASKGTGVYQPQHF

D gene: .
clone size: .
V gene: TRBV7-3
J gene: TRBJ2-2
CDR3 DNA: TGTGCCAGCAGCCCCAAGGGGGGACACCAGAACACCGGGGAGCTGTTTTTT
CDR3 protein: CASSPKGGHQNTGELFF

D gene: TRBD1
clone size: .
V gene: TRBV11-2
J gene: TRBJ1-1
CDR3 DNA: TGTGCCAGCAGCGGAAGAATCGGGACAGGGGGCGATCATGAAGCTTTCTTT
CDR3 protein: CASSGRIGTGGDHEAFF

D gene: TRBD1
clone size: .
V gene: TRBV7-8
J gene: TRBJ2-2
CDR3 DNA: TGTGCCAGCAGCCTGGGGACAGGGGGCGCCGGGGAGCTGTTTTTT
CDR3 protein: CASSLGTGGAGELFF

D gene: .
clone size: few
V gene: TRBV21-1
J gene: TRBJ1-1
CDR3 DNA: TGTGCCAGCACCAAGGACAGGGGCACTGAAGCTTTCTTT
CDR3 protein: CASTKDRGTEAFF

D gene: TRBD2
clone size: .
V gene: TRBV11-2
J gene: TRBJ2-3
CDR3 DNA: TGTGCCAGCAGCTTAGAACTTTTTGATAGCGGGGGGGGATCAGATACGCAGTATTTT
CDR3 protein: CASSLELFDSGGGSDTQYF

D gene: .
clone size: many
V gene: TRBV28
J gene: TRBJ2-3
CDR3 DNA: TGTGCCAGCAGTTTAGCCGACACAGATACGCAGTATTTT
CDR3 protein: CASSLADTDTQYF

D gene: .
clone size: few
V gene: TRBV12-3/TRBV12-4
J gene: TRBJ2-1
CDR3 DNA: TGTGCCAGCAGTTTTCGCGGTTGGACACTCCACAATGAGCAGTTCTTC
CDR3 protein: CASSFRGWTLHNEQFF

D gene: .
clone size: many
V gene: TRBV29-1
J gene: TRBJ1-4
CDR3 DNA: TGCAGCGTTCAATGGCAGGAGAATGAAAAACTGTTTTTT
CDR3 protein: CSVQWQENEKLFF

D gene: .
clone size: many
V gene: TRBV29-1
J gene: TRBJ2-3
CDR3 DNA: TGCAGCGCCACGGGACTCGGCACAGATACGCAGTATTTT
CDR3 protein: CSATGLGTDTQYF

D gene: .
clone size: .
V gene: TRBV5-1
J gene: TRBJ2-5
CDR3 DNA: TGCGCCAGCAGCGAGGGAGTTAAAGAGACCCAGTACTTC
CDR3 protein: CASSEGVKETQYF

D gene: TRBD2
clone size: .
V gene: TRBV11-2
J gene: TRBJ2-3
CDR3 DNA: TGTGCCAGCAGCTGGACTAGCGGGGGACCTGGAACGCAGTATTTT
CDR3 protein: CASSWTSGGPGTQYF

D gene: .
clone size: few
V gene: TRBV7-8
J gene: TRBJ1-2
CDR3 DNA: TGTGCCAGCAGCGAGGGACATCTCTATGGCTACACCTTC
CDR3 protein: CASSEGHLYGYTF

D gene: .
clone size: .
V gene: TRBV5-1
J gene: TRBJ2-5
CDR3 DNA: TGCGCCAGCAGCTCGGGACCGACCCAAGAGACCCAGTACTTC
CDR3 protein: CASSSGPTQETQYF